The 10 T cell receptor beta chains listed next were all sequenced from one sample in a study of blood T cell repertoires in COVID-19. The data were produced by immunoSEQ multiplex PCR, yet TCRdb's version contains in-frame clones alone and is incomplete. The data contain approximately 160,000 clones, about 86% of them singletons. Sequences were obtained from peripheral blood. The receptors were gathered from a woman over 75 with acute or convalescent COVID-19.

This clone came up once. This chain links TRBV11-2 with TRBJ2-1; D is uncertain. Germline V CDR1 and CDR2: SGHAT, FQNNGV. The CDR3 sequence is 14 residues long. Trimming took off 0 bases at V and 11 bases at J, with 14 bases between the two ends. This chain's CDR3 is CASSLEASAVKQFF. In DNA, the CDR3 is TGTGCCAGCAGCTTAGAAGCGTCGGCGGTCAAGCAGTTCTTC.

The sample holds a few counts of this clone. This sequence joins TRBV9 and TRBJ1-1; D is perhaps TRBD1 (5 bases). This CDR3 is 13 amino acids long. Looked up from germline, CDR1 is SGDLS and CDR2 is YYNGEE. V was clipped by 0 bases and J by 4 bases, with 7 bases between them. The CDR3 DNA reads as TGTGCCAGCAGCGTAGATCAGGGCACTGAAGCTTTCTTT. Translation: CASSVDQGTEAFF.

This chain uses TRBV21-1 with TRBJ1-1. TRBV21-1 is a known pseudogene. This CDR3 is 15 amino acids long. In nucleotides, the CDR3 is TGTGCCAGCAGCAAAGTGTCCGGGATGAACACTGAAGCTTTCTTT. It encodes CASSKVSGMNTEAFF.

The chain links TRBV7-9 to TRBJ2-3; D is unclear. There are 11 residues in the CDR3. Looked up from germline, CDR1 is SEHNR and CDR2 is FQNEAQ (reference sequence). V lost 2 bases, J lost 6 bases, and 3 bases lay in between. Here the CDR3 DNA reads TGTGCCAGCAGCTTACGGGATACGCAGTATTTT. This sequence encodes CASSLRDTQYF.

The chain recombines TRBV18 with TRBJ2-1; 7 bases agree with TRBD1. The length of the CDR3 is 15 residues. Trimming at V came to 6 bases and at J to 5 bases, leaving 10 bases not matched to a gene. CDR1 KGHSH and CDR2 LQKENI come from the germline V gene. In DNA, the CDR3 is TGTGCCAGCTCGCCAGACAGGGTAAACAACAATGAGCAGTTCTTC. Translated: CASSPDRVNNNEQFF.

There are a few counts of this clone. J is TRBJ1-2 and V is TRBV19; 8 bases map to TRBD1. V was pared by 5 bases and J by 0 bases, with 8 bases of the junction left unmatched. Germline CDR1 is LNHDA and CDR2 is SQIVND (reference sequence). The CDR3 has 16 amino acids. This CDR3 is CASSSGDRTANYGYTF. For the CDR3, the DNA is TGTGCCAGTAGTTCCGGGGACAGGACGGCTAACTATGGCTACACCTTC.

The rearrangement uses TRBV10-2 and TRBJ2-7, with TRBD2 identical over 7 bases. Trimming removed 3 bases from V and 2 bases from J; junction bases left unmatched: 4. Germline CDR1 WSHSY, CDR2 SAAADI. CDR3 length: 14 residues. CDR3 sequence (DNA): TGCGCCAGCAGTGATCGGCTAGCGGCCTACGAGCAGTACTTC. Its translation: CASSDRLAAYEQYF.

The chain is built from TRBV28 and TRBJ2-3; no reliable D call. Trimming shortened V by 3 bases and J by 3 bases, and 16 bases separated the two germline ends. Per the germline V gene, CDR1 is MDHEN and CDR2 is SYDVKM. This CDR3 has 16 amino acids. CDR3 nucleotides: TGTGCCAGCAGTTTTCGCCTAGTACGAAGGACAGATACGCAGTATTTT. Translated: CASSFRLVRRTDTQYF.

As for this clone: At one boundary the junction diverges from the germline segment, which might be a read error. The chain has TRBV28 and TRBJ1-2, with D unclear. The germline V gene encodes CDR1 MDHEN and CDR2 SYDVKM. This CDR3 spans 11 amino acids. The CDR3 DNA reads TGTGCCAGCAGTTTAAACTCTGGCTACACCTTC. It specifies CASSLNSGYTF.

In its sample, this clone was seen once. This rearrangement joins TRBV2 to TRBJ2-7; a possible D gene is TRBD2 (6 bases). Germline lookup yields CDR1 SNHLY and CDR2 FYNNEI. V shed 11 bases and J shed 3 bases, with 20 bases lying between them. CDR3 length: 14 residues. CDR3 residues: CASRDWTAYYEQYF. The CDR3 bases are TGTGCCTCTAGGGACTGGACCGCCTACTACGAGCAGTACTTC.